The 15 T cell receptor beta chains listed next were all sequenced from one sample in a study of blood T cells in healthy people across ages (dated by TCRdb to the mid-2010s). Receptors were amplified or captured by 5' RACE. TCRdb records Illumina HiSeq 2500 as the sequencer. The second PCR ran for roughly 7 to 11 cycles and used a J-beta primer mix along with a sample-barcoded 5' primer. The public reads were run again by TCRdb, first through fastp at Q25 and then through MiXCR, and only productive beta chains were kept. Records with the same CDR3 protein are collapsed into one entry carrying the most frequent genes and DNA. Across this sample there are roughly 2 million distinct CDR3 sequences, with around 50% seen only once. The ten largest make up approximately 2% of the sample. Sequenced sample: blood. These receptors were obtained from a woman in her thirties or forties in good health.

The chain links TRBV10-3 to TRBJ1-2; 7 bases map to TRBD1. The CDR3 is 12 residues long. V was clipped by 3 bases and J by 7 bases; unmatched bases: 2. Germline V gene data show CDR1 as ENHRY and CDR2 as SYGVKD. Here the CDR3 DNA reads TGTGCCATCAGTGAAGGGGGCGGTGGCTACACCTTC. This encodes CAISEGGGGYTF.

The genes are TRBV7-6 and TRBJ2-7; weak D call: TRBD1 (6 bases). This CDR3 comprises 16 residues. The germline CDR1 and CDR2 sequences are SGHVS and FNYEAQ. The V gene lost 5 bases and the J gene lost 0 bases, with 17 bases spanning the gap. CDR3 nucleotide sequence: TGTGCCAGCAGCCACGCCAACAGGGAAGCCTCCTACGAGCAGTACTTC. Encoded protein: CASSHANREASYEQYF.

The chain recombines TRBV29-1 with TRBJ2-7; 8 positions agree with TRBD2. After removal of 4 bases from V and 10 bases from J, the junction contained 9 bases not matched to a gene. The CDR3 has 12 residues. Germline V CDR1 and CDR2: SQVTM, ANQGSEA. Here the CDR3 DNA reads TGCAGCGTTGGGCATAGCGGGGTTACCCAGTACTTC. Translating it yields CSVGHSGVTQYF.

This clonotype has more than one count but fewer than ten. V is TRBV27 and J is TRBJ2-7, with D perhaps matching TRBD1 (6 bases). The CDR3 is made up of 14 amino acids. Trimming left V 6 bases short and J 2 bases short, with 14 bases between. CDR1 and CDR2 (germline): MNHEY, SMNVEV (reference sequence). CDR3 nucleotide sequence: TGTGCCAGCAGAAGATCGGACAGCACCTACGAGCAGTACTTC. Residues: CASRRSDSTYEQYF.

Comments on this clonotype: This clone may be a read error of a much larger clone one base away. The chain employs TRBV5-1 and TRBJ2-7; unclear D gene. Germline V lookup: CDR1 SGHRS, CDR2 YFSETQ. V dropped 1 base and J dropped 7 bases, with 18 bases sitting between them. The CDR3 runs to 15 residues. The CDR3 DNA reads TGCGCCAGCAGCTTGACCTTGAGCTCCTACAATGAGCAGTACTTC. It codes for CASSLTLSSYNEQYF. The full variable domain, rest sourced from reference TRBV5-1 and TRBJ2-7, is KAGVTQTPRYLIKTRGQQVTLSCSPISGHRSVSWYQQTPGQGLQFLFEYFSETQRNKGNFPGRFSGRQFSNSRSEMNVSTLELGDSALYLCASSLTLSSYNEQYFGPGTRLTVT.

The V and J genes are TRBV3-1 and TRBJ1-2; 8 nucleotides line up with TRBD1. From germline, CDR1 is LGHDT and CDR2 YNNKEL (reference sequence). The V gene end was trimmed by 6 bases and the J gene end by 2 bases; junction bases not matched to a gene: 14. The CDR3 has 17 residues. The CDR3 bases are TGTGCCAGCAGTCACACACTCAGGACAGGGAAGAACTATGGCTACACCTTC. Its translation is CASSHTLRTGKNYGYTF.

The chain combines TRBV5-1 with TRBJ1-1, with D unresolved. CDR1 is SGHRS, CDR2 YFSETQ, per germline. The ends were cut back, 4 bases at V and 2 bases at J, with 12 bases in the middle. The CDR3 is made up of 14 amino acids. The CDR3 nucleotides are TGCGCCAGCAGCACCGGGGTTCTCAACACTGAAGCTTTCTTT. It translates to CASSTGVLNTEAFF.

The rearrangement joins TRBV11-2 to TRBJ1-2; the D is unclear. The V gene lost 1 base and the J gene lost 8 bases, with 14 bases spanning the gap. CDR1 and CDR2 from the germline V gene are SGHAT and FQNNGV. This CDR3 has 14 residues. The DNA for the CDR3 is TGTGCCAGCAGCTTAGGGGCCGGGTTCGGGGGCTACACCTTC. Amino acids: CASSLGAGFGGYTF.

In this sample, this clonotype turned up a few times. The chain uses TRBV24-1 and TRBJ2-5; D unclear. The CDR3 is 13 residues long. Trimming cost V 5 bases and J 2 bases, with 8 bases left between them. Germline CDR1 reads KGHDR; CDR2 reads SFDVKD. The CDR3 nucleotides read TGTGCCACCAGTGGCGCGGCTCAAGAGACCCAGTACTTC. Amino acids: CATSGAAQETQYF.

The chain is built from TRBV7-8 and TRBJ1-4, with 8 bases fitting TRBD1. The V gene's germline CDR1 is SGHVS and CDR2 FQNEAQ. The trim removed 5 bases at V and 3 bases at J, leaving 5 bases unmatched. This CDR3 is built from 15 residues. CDR3 in amino acids: CASSKRTGSNEKLFF. CDR3 DNA: TGTGCCAGCAGCAAAAGGACAGGGTCTAATGAAAAACTGTTTTTT.

This clonotype has only a few counts. The chain has TRBV10-3 and TRBJ1-2; D unresolved. Trimming cost V 0 bases and J 8 bases, with 10 bases left between them. Per the germline V gene, CDR1 is ENHRY and CDR2 is SYGVKD. The CDR3 runs 13 residues. In nucleotides, the CDR3 is TGTGCCATCAGTGAGTCGTCCCTCTTCGGCTACACCTTC. Amino acids: CAISESSLFGYTF.

This clonotype was recorded a few times. This chain uses TRBV20-1 with TRBJ2-5; D may match TRBD1 or TRBD2 (5 bases each). The CDR3 spans 18 residues. Germline V gene sequence: CDR1 DFQATT, CDR2 SNEGSKA (reference sequence). Trimming shortened V by 2 bases and J by 2 bases, and 24 bases separated the two germline ends. The CDR3 loop reads CSARSRTGSWDGQETQYF. As DNA, the CDR3 is TGCAGTGCTAGATCCCGTACCGGCTCCTGGGACGGACAAGAGACCCAGTACTTC.

V gene TRBV27 combines with J gene TRBJ2-4, with TRBD2 matching 11 bases. Matching the DNA end better, TRBJ2-7 makes the J call doubtful. CDR3 length: 19 amino acids. Per germline, CDR1 MNHEY and CDR2 SMNVEV (reference sequence). The CDR3 nucleotides are TGTGCCAGCAGTCTCACACTTATCGGGACTAGCGGTTCATACTACGAGCAGTACTTC. Amino acid sequence: CASSLTLIGTSGSYYEQYF.

This clonotype was observed many times. The gene calls are TRBV7-2 and TRBJ2-5; D unresolved. The CDR3 consists of 14 residues. The V end lost 1 base, the J end lost 5 bases, and 11 bases lay between the germline ends. The V gene's germline CDR1 is SGHTA and CDR2 FQGNSA. CDR3 in amino acids: CASSLGSRAETQYF. The CDR3 DNA follows: TGTGCCAGCAGCTTAGGTAGCCGGGCGGAGACCCAGTACTTC.

This clonotype has only a few counts. The V gene is TRBV7-2, the J gene TRBJ2-5; 9 nucleotides match TRBD1. The germline gives CDR1 SGHTA, CDR2 FQGNSA. J gave up 4 bases and V 5 bases, and 5 bases lay outside the gene matches. The CDR3 runs 14 residues. The CDR3 spells CASSTTGGIETQYF. The DNA of the CDR3 is TGTGCCAGCAGCACCACAGGGGGCATAGAGACCCAGTACTTC.